This T cell receptor (beta chain) appears in the sequencing data of a study of T cells in Graves' hyperthyroidism and ophthalmopathy. General observations from the study: Most clonotypes expanded in the thyroid (above 0.001) were also present in blood.

This clonotype was counted many times. The antigen is not known. TCR beta CDR3 sequences were amplified from RNA transcripts. The HTBI primer set served for first-round RT-PCR of the TCR CDR3. From the multiplex PCR reads, TCRdb called clonotypes with MiXCR, one entry per CDR3 protein. This table has around 700,000 distinct CDR3 sequences, over 35% appearing once. The germline gives CDR1 LNHDA, CDR2 SQIVND (reference sequence). Unmatched junction bases numbered 9, after V lost 6 bases and J lost 4 bases. This CDR3 spans 15 amino acids. Patients between 18 and 65 years old had hyperthyroidism, newly diagnosed and lasting under 2 months. An approximately 10 ml volume of fresh peripheral blood provided the PBMCs.

The J gene is TRBJ1-2, the V gene TRBV19; 9 bases agree with TRBD1. The sample comprised blood. The sequence was obtained from a middle-aged woman with Graves' hyperthyroidism. This chain's CDR3 is CASRSVGTGSYGYTF. CDR3 DNA: TGTGCCAGTAGGAGTGTGGGGACAGGGTCCTATGGCTACACCTTC.